The 32 T cell receptor beta chains below come from one sample, sequenced in a study of OX40 agonist ivuxolimab in advanced cancers. The protocol was immunoSEQ multiplex PCR, while the TCRdb copy is restricted to in-frame clones and leaves out a portion. The repertoire has tens of thousands of clones, approximately 90% of them found once; the top ten carry 18%. The sequences come from CD4+ or CD8+ T cells sorted from blood, collected in a trial of the OX40 agonist ivuxolimab. All receptors derive from an adult with an advanced solid tumor such as melanoma, head and neck, liver or kidney cancer.

V and J are TRBV28 and TRBJ1-5, with TRBD1 as a possible D gene (6 bases). V was shortened by 4 bases and J by 0 bases, with 16 bases between the two germline ends. In germline, CDR1 is MDHEN, CDR2 SYDVKM. The CDR3 has 17 residues. The CDR3, as DNA: TGTGCCAGCAGTTCCAAACGACAGGCATATAGCAATCAGCCCCAGCATTTT. Translating it yields CASSSKRQAYSNQPQHF.

The CDR3 region is CASRVDPFREQYF. In nucleotides, the CDR3 is TGTGCCAGCAGGGTGGACCCCTTTAGGGAGCAGTACTTC. The chain carries TRBV21-1 and TRBJ2-7. TRBV21-1 is a pseudogene segment. The CDR3 is made up of 13 amino acids.

The J gene is TRBJ2-4, the V gene TRBV11-2; D possibly corresponds to TRBD2 (6 bases). The CDR3 length is 14 residues. The V end was cut by 5 bases, the J end by 1 base, with 9 bases between. CDR1 and CDR2 from the germline V gene are SGHAT and FQNNGV. CDR3 nucleotide sequence: TGTGCCAGCAGCGGTCGGGGGGCCAAAAACATTCAGTACTTC. Translating gives CASSGRGAKNIQYF.

The gene calls are TRBV7-9 and TRBJ2-5; TRBD2 matches at 7 bases. The germline V gene encodes CDR1 SEHNR and CDR2 FQNEAQ (reference sequence). J lost 1 base, V lost 4 bases, and 6 bases had no gene match. The CDR3 is 15 residues long. The CDR3 nucleotides read TGTGCCAGCAGCTCGCGGGAGACGGTCCAAGAGACCCAGTACTTC. Its protein product is CASSSRETVQETQYF.

The sample holds one count of this clone. The gene calls are TRBV15 and TRBJ1-3; no firm D call. CDR1 and CDR2 (germline): LNHNV, YYDKDF (reference sequence). The CDR3 is made up of 19 amino acids. V shed 0 bases and J shed 0 bases, with 18 bases lying between them. The CDR3 DNA follows: TGTGCCACCAGCAGAGATAGTCCCACACACACAGACTCTGGAAACACCATATATTTT. Its translation is CATSRDSPTHTDSGNTIYF.

A few counts support this clone. The chain uses TRBV19 and TRBJ2-5, with D perhaps TRBD2 (6 bases). The germline V gene encodes CDR1 LNHDA and CDR2 SQIVND (reference sequence). This CDR3 comprises 12 residues. Trimming removed 11 bases from V and 2 bases from J, with 12 bases in between. CDR3 coding DNA: TGTGCCTCGGGGGACGGACAAGAGACCCAGTACTTC. Encoded protein: CASGDGQETQYF. The variable domain in full, completed from reference TRBV19 and TRBJ2-5, reads DGGITQSPKYLFRKEGQNVTLSCEQNLNHDAMYWYRQDPGQGLRLIYYSQIVNDFQKGDIAEGYSVSREKKESFPLTVTSAQKNPTAFYLCASGDGQETQYFGPGTRLLVL.

The chain has TRBV21-1 and TRBJ2-7; the D call of TRBD2 is as the table states it, not checked on the DNA. TRBV21-1 is given as a pseudogene. The CDR3 length is 13 residues. This CDR3 reads CAAGLAAAYEQYF. The CDR3 DNA follows: TGTGCCGCGGGGCTAGCGGCAGCCTACGAGCAGTACTTC.

The genes are TRBV27 and TRBJ2-3; D call uncertain. Germline V gives CDR1 MNHEY, CDR2 SMNVEV (reference sequence). The CDR3 sequence is 14 residues long. Trimming removed 0 bases from V and 6 bases from J, with 10 bases in between. The DNA of the CDR3 is TGTGCCAGCAGTTTATCGAATCTGGTTGATACGCAGTATTTT. Encoded protein: CASSLSNLVDTQYF.

The V call is TRBV9, the J call TRBJ2-2; D may match TRBD1 or TRBD2 (5 bases each). CDR1 is SGDLS, CDR2 YYNGEE, per germline. The CDR3 is made up of 17 amino acids. V gave up 4 bases and J gave up 2 bases, with 18 bases separating them. The CDR3 sequence: CASSTPRGEDNTGELFF. The CDR3 DNA sequence: TGTGCCAGCAGCACCCCAAGAGGGGAAGATAACACCGGGGAGCTGTTTTTT.

This chain connects TRBV30 to TRBJ2-1; D is tentatively TRBD1 or TRBD2 (5 bases each). V was trimmed by 5 bases and J by 1 base, leaving 9 bases between them. Germline V gives CDR1 GTSNPN, CDR2 SVGIG (reference sequence). The CDR3 runs to 13 residues. CDR3 loop: CAWEGESYNEQFF. The CDR3 DNA sequence: TGTGCCTGGGAAGGGGAGTCCTACAATGAGCAGTTCTTC.

On this clone itself: A read error may produce the germline difference seen at one junction end. The genes are TRBV7-3 and TRBJ2-1; D unclear. CDR1 SGHTA and CDR2 FQGTGA come from the germline V gene. CDR3 length: 13 amino acids. The DNA for the CDR3 is TGTGCCAGCAGCTTGGATTCCTTCAATGAGCAGTTCTTC. Translated: CASSLDSFNEQFF. The whole variable domain, filled in from reference TRBV7-3 and TRBJ2-1, reads GAGVSQTPSNKVTEKGKYVELRCDPISGHTALYWYRQSLGQGPEFLIYFQGTGAADDSGLPNDRFFAVRPEGSVSTLKIQRTERGDSAVYLCASSLDSFNEQFFGPGTRLTVL.

The chain recombines TRBV19 with TRBJ1-5, with a tentative D call TRBD1 (5 bases). Trimming stripped 5 bases from V and 2 bases from J, with 13 bases between. Germline V CDR1 and CDR2: LNHDA, SQIVND (reference sequence). The length of the CDR3 is 15 residues. In nucleotides, the CDR3 is TGTGCCAGTAGTGCCCATTTGGGGGGCAATCAGCCCCAGCATTTT. The encoded protein is CASSAHLGGNQPQHF.

The chain is built from TRBV6-6 and TRBJ2-7; a possible D gene is TRBD1 (5 bases). This CDR3 is built from 14 residues. Germline assignment: CDR1 MNHNY and CDR2 SVGAGI (reference sequence). V lost 11 bases and J lost 0, with 17 bases in between. CDR3 amino acids: CAAIPGPFSYEQYF. CDR3 bases: TGTGCCGCCATACCAGGGCCGTTCTCCTACGAGCAGTACTTC.

This chain connects TRBV5-1 to TRBJ1-2, with D unclear. Trimming left V 0 bases short and J 2 bases short, with 11 bases between. CDR1 is SGHRS, CDR2 YFSETQ, per germline. The CDR3 is 15 amino acids. CDR3 amino acids: CASSLESGYNYGYTF. In DNA form, the CDR3 reads TGCGCCAGCAGCTTGGAATCCGGGTACAACTATGGCTACACCTTC.

The chain uses TRBV11-2 and TRBJ2-4; D gene ambiguous. V was clipped by 5 bases and J by 3 bases, with 17 bases between them. Germline V CDR1 and CDR2: SGHAT, FQNNGV. CDR3 length equals 16 residues. The CDR3 here is CASSPTEPFGKNIQYF. CDR3 nucleotide sequence: TGTGCCAGCAGCCCTACAGAACCCTTTGGCAAAAACATTCAGTACTTC.

This chain joins TRBV30 and TRBJ1-5; D might be TRBD1 (5 bases). This CDR3 has 14 residues. Trimming cost V 0 bases and J 5 bases, with 11 bases left between them. The V gene's germline CDR1 is GTSNPN and CDR2 SVGIG (reference sequence). The CDR3 bases are TGTGCCTGGAGTGTAGGCGGGGCCCATCAGCCCCAGCATTTT. Amino acid sequence: CAWSVGGAHQPQHF. Using reference TRBV30 and TRBJ1-5 for the parts outside the CDR3, the full variable domain is SQTIHQWPATLVQPVGSPLSLECTVEGTSNPNLYWYRQAAGRGLQLLFYSVGIGQISSEVPQNLSASRPQDRQFILSSKKLLLSDSGFYLCAWSVGGAHQPQHFGDGTRLSIL.

The chain combines TRBV11-2 with TRBJ2-1, with 7 nucleotides matching TRBD1. This CDR3 has 17 amino acids. With 1 base clipped from V and 3 bases from J, the junction kept 9 bases outside the gene matches. The germline V gene has CDR1 SGHAT and CDR2 FQNNGV. In DNA, the CDR3 is TGTGCCAGCAGCTTAGTTTTACGGGGACAGAGCTACAATGAGCAGTTCTTC. Amino acids: CASSLVLRGQSYNEQFF.

The chain joins TRBV15 to TRBJ2-1; 8 nucleotides align to TRBD2. V shed 5 bases, J shed 9 bases, and the junction held 12 bases outside the gene matches. Germline CDR1 is LNHNV and CDR2 is YYDKDF (reference sequence). The CDR3 totals 15 residues. CDR3 sequence reads: CATSSLEREIPEQFF. The DNA for the CDR3 is TGTGCCACCAGCTCCTTGGAGCGGGAGATTCCTGAGCAGTTCTTC.

This chain connects TRBV6-5 to TRBJ2-7; 8 bases map to TRBD2. CDR3 size: 15 residues. CDR1 and CDR2 from the germline V gene are MNHEY and SVGAGI. Trimming took 0 bases from V and 4 from J; bases not matched to a gene: 5. This CDR3 is CASSYSTTSEYEQYF. Here the CDR3 DNA reads TGTGCCAGCAGTTACTCGACGACTAGCGAGTACGAGCAGTACTTC.

The chain carries TRBV27 and TRBJ2-7; TRBD1 matches 10 bases. The CDR3 consists of 15 residues. V was clipped by 4 bases and J by 5 bases; unmatched bases: 8. The germline CDR1 and CDR2 sequences are MNHEY and SMNVEV (reference sequence). The CDR3 loop is CASSSPGQGIDEQYF. For the CDR3, the DNA is TGTGCCAGCAGTTCCCCGGGACAGGGGATTGACGAGCAGTACTTC.

The chain carries TRBV28 and TRBJ1-2, with a tentative D call TRBD1 (6 bases). CDR1 is MDHEN and CDR2 is SYDVKM in the germline V gene. Trimming pared 4 bases from V and 6 bases from J, leaving 24 bases between. This CDR3 is built from 17 residues. The CDR3 spells CASSSTLDSGAPDGYTF. The CDR3 DNA reads TGTGCCAGCAGTTCTACTCTGGACAGCGGGGCCCCCGATGGCTACACCTTC.

The chain links TRBV4-1 to TRBJ2-3; D gene uncertain. This CDR3 is built from 15 residues. The germline V gene has CDR1 MGHRA and CDR2 YSYEKL. V was pared by 1 base and J by 0 bases, with 8 bases between. In nucleotides, the CDR3 is TGCGCCAGCAGCCAAGTTCTTTCTAGCACAGATACGCAGTATTTT. As protein: CASSQVLSSTDTQYF.

The chain employs TRBV2 and TRBJ2-1; 9 bases map to TRBD1. The V and J ends lost 1 base and 2 bases, in that order; junction bases with no gene match: 0. The germline gives CDR1 SNHLY, CDR2 FYNNEI. The CDR3 sequence is 15 residues long. CDR3 loop: CASSEGQGAYNEQFF. CDR3 in DNA: TGTGCCAGCAGTGAAGGACAGGGGGCCTACAATGAGCAGTTCTTC.

Regarding this clone: A far more abundant clone sits one base away, making this likely a read error. The sample carries other DNA sequences with the same CDR3. The chain carries TRBV18 and TRBJ1-4; D not resolved. The CDR3 runs to 15 residues. CDR1 is KGHSH and CDR2 is LQKENI in the germline V gene. Trimming took off 0 bases at V and 0 bases at J, with 5 bases between the two ends. DNA for the CDR3: TGTGCCAGCTCACCACCGGCAGCAACTAATGAAAAACTGTTTTTT. Its protein product is CASSPPAATNEKLFF.

The gene calls are TRBV4-3 and TRBJ2-1; the D is unclear. Germline lookup yields CDR1 LGHNA and CDR2 YSLEER. Trimming cost V 0 bases and J 0 bases, with 12 bases left between them. The CDR3 runs 17 residues. CDR3 loop: CASSQDSAIVSYNEQFF. CDR3 coding DNA: TGCGCCAGCAGCCAAGATTCGGCGATAGTCTCCTACAATGAGCAGTTCTTC.

The sample holds a few counts of this clone. This sequence joins TRBV5-1 and TRBJ2-1; D gene ambiguous. The CDR3 has 11 amino acids. CDR1 and CDR2 from the germline V gene are SGHRS and YFSETQ. Trimming pared 3 bases from V and 6 bases from J, leaving 4 bases between. CDR3 bases: TGCGCCAGCAGCTACAGCAATGAGCAGTTCTTC. Amino acids: CASSYSNEQFF.

The chain is built from TRBV4-2 and TRBJ2-2; D not certain. This CDR3 contains 15 residues. V lost 0 bases and J 6 bases, leaving 11 bases between the germline ends. CDR1 and CDR2 from the germline V gene are LGHNA and YNFKEQ. The DNA of the CDR3 is TGTGCCAGCAGCCAAGATGGGTACGGGTCCGGGGAGCTGTTTTTT. Protein product: CASSQDGYGSGELFF.

This clone has just a few counts. The chain recombines TRBV28 with TRBJ1-1; D remains unclear. Trimming cost V 1 base and J 1 base, with 4 bases left between them. Germline values: CDR1 MDHEN, CDR2 SYDVKM. This CDR3 is 13 amino acids long. CDR3 sequence: CASSLSGNTEAFF. The CDR3 DNA reads as TGTGCCAGCAGTTTATCAGGGAACACTGAAGCTTTCTTT.

V is TRBV27 and J is TRBJ1-1; D is undetermined. Germline V lookup: CDR1 MNHEY, CDR2 SMNVEV (reference sequence). Trimming took off 5 bases at V and 0 bases at J, with 10 bases between the two ends. The length of the CDR3 is 14 residues. The CDR3 DNA is TGTGCCAGCAGTCCGATAAATCTGAACACTGAAGCTTTCTTT. Translated: CASSPINLNTEAFF.

The chain joins TRBV28 to TRBJ2-5; perhaps TRBD2 as D (6 bases). Deletions cut 3 bases from V and 2 bases from J, with 10 bases between. The V gene's germline CDR1 is MDHEN and CDR2 SYDVKM. The CDR3 consists of 14 residues. The chain's CDR3 is CASSLVAAQETQYF. The CDR3 DNA reads as TGTGCCAGCAGTTTGGTAGCGGCACAAGAGACCCAGTACTTC. Complete variable domain (other parts from reference TRBV28 and TRBJ2-5): DVKVTQSSRYLVKRTGEKVFLECVQDMDHENMFWYRQDPGLGLRLIYFSYDVKMKEKGDIPEGYSVSREKKERFSLILESASTNQTSMYLCASSLVAAQETQYFGPGTRLLVL.

In this sample, this clone turned up a few times. This sequence joins TRBV6-1 and TRBJ1-2; D remains ambiguous. This CDR3 region has 11 residues. Germline lookup yields CDR1 MNHNS and CDR2 SASEGT. V was pared by 8 bases and J by 2 bases, with 6 bases between. In DNA form, the CDR3 reads TGTGCCAGCCGGGAAAACTATGGCTACACCTTC. Its protein product is CASRENYGYTF.

The chain combines TRBV6-1 with TRBJ2-7; tentatively, D is TRBD1 (5 bases). There are 15 residues in the CDR3. The V end lost 4 bases, the J end lost 3 bases, and 16 bases lay between the germline ends. Germline V gene lookup returns CDR1 MNHNS and CDR2 SASEGT. CDR3 coding DNA: TGTGCCAGCAGTGGGGGTGGGGCAACCCTCTACGAGCAGTACTTC. Protein sequence: CASSGGGATLYEQYF.